Below are 2 T cell receptor beta chains sequenced from a single sample in a study of T cell repertoires in cytomegalovirus infection. TCRdb itself ran the reads through MiXCR, one entry per CDR3 protein. The repertoire has some 170,000 distinct CDR3 sequences, approximately 18% of them found once; the top ten carry almost 25%. What was sequenced was CD8+ T cells from PBMCs. The receptors originated from a human donor in good health (CMV status not recorded). Some clones in this sample may be carry-over from other donors' samples.

The chain uses TRBV4-3 and TRBJ2-5; 7 bases fit TRBD1. V shed 0 bases, J shed 5 bases, and the junction held 15 bases outside the gene matches. The CDR3 runs 18 residues. Germline V gene sequence: CDR1 LGHNA, CDR2 YSLEER. The CDR3 DNA reads TGCGCCAGCAGCCAAGATCCCCCCTACAGGGGTGGAGAGGAGACCCAGTACTTC. It translates to CASSQDPPYRGGEETQYF.

The V and J genes are TRBV14 and TRBJ1-1; 7 bases agree with TRBD1. J was trimmed by 8 bases and V by 0 bases; bases with no gene match: 3. The CDR3 has 13 residues. Per germline, CDR1 SGHDN and CDR2 FVKESK. The CDR3 coding sequence is TGTGCCAGCAGCCAAGATTTACAGGGGGAAGCTTTCTTT. The encoded protein is CASSQDLQGEAFF.